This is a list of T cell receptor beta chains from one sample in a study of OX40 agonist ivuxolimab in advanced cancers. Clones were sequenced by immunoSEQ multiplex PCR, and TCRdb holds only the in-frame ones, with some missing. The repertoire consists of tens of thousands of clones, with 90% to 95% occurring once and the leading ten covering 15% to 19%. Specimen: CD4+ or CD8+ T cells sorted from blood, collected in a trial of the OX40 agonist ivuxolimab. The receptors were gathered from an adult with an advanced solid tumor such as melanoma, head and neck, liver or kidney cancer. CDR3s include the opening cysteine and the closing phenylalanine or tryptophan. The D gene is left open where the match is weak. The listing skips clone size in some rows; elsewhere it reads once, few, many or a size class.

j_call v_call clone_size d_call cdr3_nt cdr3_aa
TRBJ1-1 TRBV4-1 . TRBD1 TGCGCCAGCAGCCAGAGACAGGGGCGGAACACTGAAGCTTTCTTT CASSQRQGRNTEAFF
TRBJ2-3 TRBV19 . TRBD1 TGTGCCAGTAGCCCACTCCCGGGACAGGGGGCAGATACGCAGTATTTT CASSPLPGQGADTQYF
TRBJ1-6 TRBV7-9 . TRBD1 TGTGCCAGCAGCCGGGACAGCACGGGGTCACCCCTCCACTTT CASSRDSTGSPLHF
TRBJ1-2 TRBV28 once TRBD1 TGTGCCAGCAGTACTATTAGGGGGACAGACAAGACCGTCCTTCCCTATGGCTACACCTTC CASSTIRGTDKTVLPYGYTF
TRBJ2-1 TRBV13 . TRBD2 TGTGCCAGCAGCACACAGCGGGGGACCTCCTACAATGAGCAGTTCTTC CASSTQRGTSYNEQFF
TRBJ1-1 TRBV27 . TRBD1 TGTGCCAGCAGGTACACGACAGGGGGCGCGAACACTGAAGCTTTCTTT CASRYTTGGANTEAFF
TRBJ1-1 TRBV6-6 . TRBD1 TGTGCCAGCAGCCCCGACAGGGAGGGGGGAAACACTGAAGCTTTCTTT CASSPDREGGNTEAFF
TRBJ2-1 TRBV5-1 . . TGCGCCAGCAGCGTCGGACCCACGGGTGAGCAGTTCTTC CASSVGPTGEQFF
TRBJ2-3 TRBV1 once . TGCACCAGCAGCCAAGAGTCGGTAGCGGGGGGGGGCACAGATACGCAGTATTTT CTSSQESVAGGGTDTQYF
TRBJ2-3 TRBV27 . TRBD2 TGTGCCAGCAGTTCCCTGGAGGGAGGGCCCACAGATACGCAGTATTTT CASSSLEGGPTDTQYF
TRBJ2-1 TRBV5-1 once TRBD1 TGCGCCAGCAGCTTTGTACAGGGGTCCTACAATGAGCAGTTCTTC CASSFVQGSYNEQFF
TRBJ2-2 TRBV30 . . TGTGCCTGGAGCGTAGTTCTTACCCCCGGGGAGCTGTTTTTT CAWSVVLTPGELFF
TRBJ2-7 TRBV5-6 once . TGTGCCAGCAGCTGGGGGGCCGGGTCCTACGAGCAGTACTTC CASSWGAGSYEQYF
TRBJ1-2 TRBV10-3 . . TGTGCCATCAGTGAGTCTGCCCTCTCCCGGGACCGAGGTGGCTACACCTTC CAISESALSRDRGGYTF
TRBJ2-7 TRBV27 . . TGTGCCAGCAGTGTCCATGTCGCCTACGAGCAGTACTTC CASSVHVAYEQYF
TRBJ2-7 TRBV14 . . TGTGCCAGCAGCCTCGGGATTACCTACGAGCAGTACTTC CASSLGITYEQYF
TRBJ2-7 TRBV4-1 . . TGCGCCAGCAGCCAAGGCCCAGGCGGGGCCGAGCAGTACTTC CASSQGPGGAEQYF
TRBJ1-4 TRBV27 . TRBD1 TGTGCCAGCAGTTTAGTCCGCCCGACAGGGCTAGGAGAAAAACTGTTTTTT CASSLVRPTGLGEKLFF
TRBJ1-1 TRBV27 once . TGTGCCAGCAGTTTCCCCGGGCCGGGTAAAAGGGGCACTGAAGCTTTCTTT CASSFPGPGKRGTEAFF
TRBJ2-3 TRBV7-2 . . TGTGCCAGCAGCTTAAGTAGGGGGGCGGATACGCAGTATTTT CASSLSRGADTQYF
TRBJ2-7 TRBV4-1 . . TGCGCCAGCAGCCATGGTCTGACGGCCACCGGGCAGTACTTC CASSHGLTATGQYF
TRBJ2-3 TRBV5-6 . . TGTGCCAGCAGCTTAGCCGGAGGCGGGGATACGCAGTATTTT CASSLAGGGDTQYF
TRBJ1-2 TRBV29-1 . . TGCAGCGTGTCTAGTGGGACGCGTAACTATGGCTACACCTTC CSVSSGTRNYGYTF